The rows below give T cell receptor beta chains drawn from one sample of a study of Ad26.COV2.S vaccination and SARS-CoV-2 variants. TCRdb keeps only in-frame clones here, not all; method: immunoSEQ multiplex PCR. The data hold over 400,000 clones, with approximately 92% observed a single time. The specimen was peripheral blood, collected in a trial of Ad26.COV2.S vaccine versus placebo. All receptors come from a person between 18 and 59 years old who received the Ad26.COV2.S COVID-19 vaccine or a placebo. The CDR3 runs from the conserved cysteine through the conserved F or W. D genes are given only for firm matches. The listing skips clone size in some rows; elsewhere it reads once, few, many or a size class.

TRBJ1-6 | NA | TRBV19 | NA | CATRTDWNSPLHF | TGTGCCACTCGGACAGACTGGAATTCACCCCTCCACTTT
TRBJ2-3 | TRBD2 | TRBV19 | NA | CASSIELAGGTATDTQYF | TGTGCCAGTAGTATTGAGCTAGCGGGGGGCACGGCCACAGATACGCAGTATTTT
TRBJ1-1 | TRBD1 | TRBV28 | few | CASRKGTGRNTEAFF | TGTGCCAGCAGGAAGGGGACAGGGAGGAACACTGAAGCTTTCTTT
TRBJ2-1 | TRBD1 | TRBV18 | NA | CASSPTRRQGGDEQFF | TGTGCCAGCTCACCAACGAGAAGACAGGGGGGCGATGAGCAGTTCTTC
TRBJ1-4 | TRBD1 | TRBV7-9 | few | CASSLIGTGSEKLFF | TGTGCCAGCAGCTTAATCGGGACAGGGTCTGAAAAACTGTTTTTT
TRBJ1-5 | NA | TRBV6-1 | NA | CASSELWGFSNQPQHF | TGTGCCAGCAGCGAACTGTGGGGATTTAGCAATCAGCCCCAGCATTTT
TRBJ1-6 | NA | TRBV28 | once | CASSLFAGTPSPLHF | TGTGCCAGCAGTTTATTTGCCGGGACACCTTCACCCCTCCACTTT
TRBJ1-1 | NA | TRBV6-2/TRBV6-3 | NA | CASSQGFLTEAFF | TGTGCCAGCAGTCAGGGTTTCCTCACTGAAGCTTTCTTT
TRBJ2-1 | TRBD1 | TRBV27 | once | CASSDYSTGVKIEQFF | TGTGCCAGCTCCGACTACTCGACAGGGGTCAAAATTGAGCAGTTCTTC
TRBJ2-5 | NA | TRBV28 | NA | CASSTQWVGVSTGWGETQYF | TGTGCCAGCAGTACACAATGGGTCGGTGTGTCTACAGGGTGGGGAGAGACCCAGTACTTC
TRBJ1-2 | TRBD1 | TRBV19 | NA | CASSKVGDRGLRGYTF | TGTGCCAGTAGTAAAGTCGGGGACAGGGGGTTGCGTGGCTACACCTTC
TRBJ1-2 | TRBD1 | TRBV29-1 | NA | CSVSAGTGGYGYTF | TGCAGCGTTAGCGCCGGGACAGGGGGGTATGGCTACACCTTC
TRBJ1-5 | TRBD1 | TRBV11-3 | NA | CASSLTPGQEVGQPQHF | TGTGCCAGCAGCTTAACGCCGGGACAGGAGGTCGGTCAGCCCCAGCATTTT
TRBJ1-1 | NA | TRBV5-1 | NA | CASSLGQRGSTEAFF | TGCGCCAGCAGCTTGGGACAGAGAGGAAGTACTGAAGCTTTCTTT
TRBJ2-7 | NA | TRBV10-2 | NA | CASSLSYEQYF | TGCGCCAGCAGCCTCTCCTACGAGCAGTACTTC
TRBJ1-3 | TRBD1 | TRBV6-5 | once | CASRSTGFDTIYF | TGTGCCAGCAGGTCGACAGGGTTCGACACCATATATTTT
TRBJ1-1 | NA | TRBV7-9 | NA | CASSLARRGYTEAFF | TGTGCCAGCAGCTTAGCGAGAAGGGGGTACACTGAAGCTTTCTTT
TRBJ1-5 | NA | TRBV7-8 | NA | CASSLVGGNQPQHF | TGTGCCAGCAGCCTGGTGGGGGGCAATCAGCCCCAGCATTTT
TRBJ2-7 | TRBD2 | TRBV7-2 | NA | CASSLELGTSGEYEQYF | TGTGCCAGCAGCTTAGAGTTGGGGACTAGCGGGGAGTACGAGCAGTACTTC
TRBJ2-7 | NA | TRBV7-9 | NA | CASSAAYEQYF | TGTGCCAGCAGCGCCGCCTACGAGCAGTACTTC
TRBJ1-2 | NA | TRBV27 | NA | CASSLAGTSYGYTF | TGTGCCAGCAGTTTAGCCGGGACGTCCTATGGCTACACCTTC
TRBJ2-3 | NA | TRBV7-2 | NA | CASSPWTPPGDTQYF | TGTGCCAGCAGCCCGTGGACACCCCCGGGAGATACGCAGTATTTT
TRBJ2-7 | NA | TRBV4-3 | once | CASSPASSDYEQYF | TGCGCCAGCAGCCCCGCTAGCTCGGACTACGAGCAGTACTTC
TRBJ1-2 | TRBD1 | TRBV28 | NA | CAGSGADRGLYGYTF | TGTGCCGGGTCGGGGGCGGACAGGGGTCTTTATGGCTACACCTTC
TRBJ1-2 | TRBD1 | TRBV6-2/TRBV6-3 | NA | CASSPSVDRGLTYGYTF | TGTGCCAGCAGCCCATCCGTGGACAGGGGGCTTACTTATGGCTACACCTTC
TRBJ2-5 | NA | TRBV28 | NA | CASSLFDSQETQYF | TGTGCCAGCAGTTTATTTGACAGTCAAGAGACCCAGTACTTC
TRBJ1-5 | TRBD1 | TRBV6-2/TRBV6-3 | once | CASSYPRGQGLNQPQHF | TGTGCCAGCAGTTACCCGAGGGGACAGGGGTTGAATCAGCCCCAGCATTTT
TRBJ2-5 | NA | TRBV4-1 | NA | CASSQIQGEGGTQYF | TGCGCCAGCAGCCAAATACAGGGAGAAGGGGGGACCCAGTACTTC
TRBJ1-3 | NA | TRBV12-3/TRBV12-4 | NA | CASSNPSGNTIYF | TGTGCCAGCAGTAACCCCTCTGGAAACACCATATATTTT
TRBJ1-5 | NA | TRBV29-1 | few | CSVVFRGPNQPQHF | TGCAGCGTTGTATTCAGGGGCCCGAATCAGCCCCAGCATTTT
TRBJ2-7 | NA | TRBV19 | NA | CARKMMAGIDSHEQYF | TGTGCCAGAAAAATGATGGCGGGGATTGATTCCCACGAGCAGTACTTC
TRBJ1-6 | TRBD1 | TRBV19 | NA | CASSISGDSLNSPLHF | TGTGCCAGTAGTATCTCCGGGGACAGCCTAAATTCACCCCTCCACTTT
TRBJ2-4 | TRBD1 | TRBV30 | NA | CAWSVHGLDRGLVIQYF | TGTGCCTGGAGTGTACATGGTCTGGACAGGGGTTTGGTAATTCAGTACTTC
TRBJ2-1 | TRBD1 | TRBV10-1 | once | CASRLPGQHSYNEQFF | TGCGCCAGCAGATTACCGGGACAGCACTCCTACAATGAGCAGTTCTTC
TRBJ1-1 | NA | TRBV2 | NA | CASSRGRMNTEAFF | TGTGCCAGCAGTCGGGGACGGATGAACACTGAAGCTTTCTTT
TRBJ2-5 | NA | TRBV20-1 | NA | CSASKGSRQETQYF | TGCAGTGCTAGTAAAGGGTCTCGACAAGAGACCCAGTACTTC
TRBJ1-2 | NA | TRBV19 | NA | CASSIIWSDYGYTF | TGTGCCAGTAGTATAATTTGGAGTGATTATGGCTACACCTTC
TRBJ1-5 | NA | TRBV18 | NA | CASSPWAGENQPQHF | TGTGCCAGCTCACCTTGGGCAGGGGAAAATCAGCCCCAGCATTTT
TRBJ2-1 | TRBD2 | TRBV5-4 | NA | CASSLVGTSSYEQFF | TGTGCCAGCAGCTTGGTAGGGACTAGCTCTTATGAGCAGTTCTTC
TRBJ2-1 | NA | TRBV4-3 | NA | CASSQGGSYNEQFF | TGCGCCAGCAGCCAAGGTGGCTCCTACAATGAGCAGTTCTTC
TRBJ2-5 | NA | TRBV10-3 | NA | CAISDSSWGNQETQYF | TGTGCCATCAGTGACTCCAGTTGGGGGAATCAAGAGACCCAGTACTTC
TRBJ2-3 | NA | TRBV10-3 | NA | CATMARTDTQYF | TGTGCCACCATGGCACGCACAGATACGCAGTATTTT